The rows below give T cell receptor beta chains drawn from one sample of a study of cytomegalovirus exposure and HLA in healthy donors. Measured with immunoSEQ multiplex PCR; TCRdb has only the in-frame clones, and not every one. The repertoire holds fewer than 250,000 clones, with less than 85% as singletons. The sequenced sample consisted of PBMCs. Receptors originate from a man aged 30 to 39 in good health and CMV-seropositive. Both conserved end residues are part of each CDR3. The order of the fields is D gene, V gene, clone size, J gene, CDR3 protein, CDR3 DNA. D genes are given only for firm matches. Size is omitted from some rows. Given values are once, few, many or a class for expanded clones.

TRBD2,TRBV5-1,NA,TRBJ2-7,CASSLGASGTYEQYF,TGCGCCAGCAGCTTGGGGGCTAGCGGAACCTACGAGCAGTACTTC
NA,TRBV2,few,TRBJ1-1,CASSYANEAFF,TGTGCCAGCAGCTACGCCAATGAAGCTTTCTTT
TRBD2,TRBV7-2,NA,TRBJ2-5,CASSLVGTSEETQYF,TGTGCCAGCAGCTTAGTGGGGACTAGCGAGGAGACCCAGTACTTC
TRBD1,TRBV6-5,few,TRBJ1-5,CASSYRAGGQPQHF,TGTGCCAGCAGTTACAGGGCAGGGGGCCAGCCCCAGCATTTT
TRBD1,TRBV7-3,NA,TRBJ2-7,CASSLGDRGGEQYF,TGTGCCAGCAGCTTAGGGGACAGGGGAGGAGAGCAGTACTTC
NA,TRBV18,NA,TRBJ2-1,CASSPTGFSSYNEQFF,TGTGCCAGCTCACCGACGGGATTCAGCTCCTACAATGAGCAGTTCTTC
TRBD2,TRBV18,NA,TRBJ2-2,CASSPPLGLADTGELFF,TGTGCCAGCTCACCACCTCTTGGGCTAGCGGACACCGGGGAGCTGTTTTTT
NA,TRBV6-5,NA,TRBJ1-2,CASSYTIGGAAGYTF,TGTGCCAGCAGTTACACCATCGGGGGGGCGGCTGGCTACACCTTC
NA,TRBV6-1,NA,TRBJ1-5,CASSDRVPNQPQHF,TGTGCCAGCAGTGACCGGGTGCCCAATCAGCCCCAGCATTTT
NA,TRBV5-4,few,TRBJ1-2,CASQGQSSYGYTF,TGTGCCAGCCAGGGACAATCGAGCTATGGCTACACCTTC
NA,TRBV18,NA,TRBJ2-1,CASSPYSDNEQFF,TGTGCCAGCTCACCCTACTCCGACAATGAGCAGTTCTTC
NA,TRBV11-2,NA,TRBJ1-1,CASSLVAGEAFF,TGTGCCAGCAGCTTAGTGGCCGGGGAAGCTTTCTTT
NA,TRBV4-3,few,TRBJ2-7,CASSTGDYEQYF,TGCGCCAGCTCTACGGGGGACTACGAGCAGTACTTC
NA,TRBV19,NA,TRBJ2-7,CASSTQEGYEQYF,TGTGCCAGTAGTACGCAGGAGGGCTACGAGCAGTACTTC
NA,TRBV9,NA,TRBJ2-1,CASSEPRVGGSSYNEQFF,TGTGCCAGCAGCGAGCCTCGGGTTGGAGGGAGCTCCTACAATGAGCAGTTCTTC
NA,TRBV5-1,NA,TRBJ2-3,CASSLRRGDTQYF,TGCGCCAGCAGCTTGCGGAGGGGAGATACGCAGTATTTT
NA,TRBV21-1,NA,TRBJ2-2,CAYYPGTSGVRRYNGELFF,TGTGCCTACTACCCCGGGACTAGCGGGGTCAGGCGGTATAACGGGGAGCTGTTTTTT
NA,TRBV6-5,NA,TRBJ2-2,CASRRSGTGELFF,TGTGCCAGCAGACGGAGCGGGACCGGGGAGCTGTTTTTT
TRBD1,TRBV5-5,few,TRBJ1-5,CASRITGATNQPQHF,TGTGCCAGCAGAATCACAGGGGCCACCAATCAGCCCCAGCATTTT
TRBD1,TRBV13,NA,TRBJ2-7,CASSPGQGSHEQYF,TGTGCCAGCAGCCCAGGACAGGGTTCCCACGAGCAGTACTTC
TRBD1,TRBV9,NA,TRBJ1-3,CASSVVPGTVNTIYF,TGTGCCAGCAGCGTAGTCCCCGGGACAGTAAACACCATATATTTT
NA,TRBV6-4,NA,TRBJ1-6,CASSDDRNSPLHF,TGTGCCAGCAGTGACGACAGGAATTCACCCCTCCACTTT
TRBD2,TRBV19,NA,TRBJ2-5,CANTGTSGQKTQYF,TGTGCCAACACCGGGACTAGCGGCCAAAAGACCCAGTACTTC
NA,TRBV6-5,NA,TRBJ2-1,CASRSDRLLSEQFF,TGTGCCAGCAGATCCGACAGGTTATTGAGCGAGCAGTTCTTC
NA,TRBV7-8,NA,TRBJ2-2,CASSFNTYTGELFF,TGTGCCAGCAGCTTTAACACCTACACCGGGGAGCTGTTTTTT
TRBD1,TRBV30,NA,TRBJ2-1,CAWSKGTGRDEQFF,TGTGCCTGGAGTAAGGGGACAGGGAGGGATGAGCAGTTCTTC
TRBD2,TRBV5-1,few,TRBJ2-4,CASSLGREGNIQYF,TGCGCCAGCAGCTTGGGACGGGAGGGGAACATTCAGTACTTC
TRBD1,TRBV11-2,NA,TRBJ1-5,CASSFAGQSNQPQHF,TGTGCCAGCAGCTTCGCGGGACAGTCCAATCAGCCCCAGCATTTT
NA,TRBV27,NA,TRBJ1-4,CASARGRGEKLFF,TGTGCCAGTGCCAGGGGACGGGGTGAAAAACTGTTTTTT
NA,TRBV6-6,once,TRBJ2-2,CATTPTDTSSGELFF,TGTGCCACCACCCCAACGGACACTTCGTCCGGGGAGCTGTTTTTT
NA,TRBV9,NA,TRBJ2-5,CASSVGGGIQETQYF,TGTGCCAGCAGCGTAGGCGGGGGCATACAAGAGACCCAGTACTTC
TRBD2,TRBV27,NA,TRBJ2-3,CASDSRSGRAHDTDTQYF,TGTGCCAGCGACTCCCGCTCCGGGAGGGCCCACGATACAGATACGCAGTATTTT
TRBD2,TRBV14,NA,TRBJ2-7,CASSPLAGGQYEQYF,TGTGCCAGCAGCCCCTTAGCGGGAGGGCAATACGAGCAGTACTTC
TRBD1,TRBV19,NA,TRBJ2-7,CASSSGTGGREQYF,TGTGCCAGTAGTTCCGGGACAGGGGGTCGCGAGCAGTACTTC
TRBD2,TRBV18,few,TRBJ2-7,CASSPRLAGPPSAYEQYF,TGTGCCAGCTCACCACGACTAGCGGGCCCCCCTTCGGCCTACGAGCAGTACTTC
TRBD2,TRBV18,NA,TRBJ2-2,CASSPVAGTGELFF,TGTGCCAGCTCCCCTGTAGCGGGGACCGGGGAGCTGTTTTTT
NA,TRBV6-5,NA,TRBJ2-5,CASSPPGPQETQYF,TGTGCCAGCAGTCCCCCAGGGCCCCAAGAGACCCAGTACTTC
TRBD2,TRBV28,NA,TRBJ2-1,CASSLAGAVNEQFF,TGTGCCAGCAGCTTAGCGGGAGCGGTCAATGAGCAGTTCTTC
TRBD1,TRBV4-3,NA,TRBJ2-7,CASSQGVRGSTYEQYF,TGCGCCAGCAGCCAAGGAGTCAGGGGGTCCACCTACGAGCAGTACTTC
NA,TRBV7-8,NA,TRBJ2-1,CASSTRLGRGDEQFF,TGTGCCAGCAGCACCAGACTAGGGCGCGGGGATGAGCAGTTCTTC
NA,TRBV6-6,NA,TRBJ2-2,CASSYSQGVGGELFF,TGTGCCAGCAGTTACTCACAGGGAGTGGGCGGGGAGCTGTTTTTT
TRBD1,TRBV11-3,few,TRBJ1-5,CASSQKATGGSHQPQHF,TGCGCCAGCAGCCAAAAGGCTACAGGGGGTTCTCATCAGCCCCAGCATTTT
NA,TRBV19,few,TRBJ1-2,CASKQGTNYGYTF,TGTGCCAGTAAGCAGGGAACAAACTATGGCTACACCTTC
TRBD1,TRBV7-8,NA,TRBJ2-7,CASNTQGQGSYEQYF,TGTGCCAGCAACACCCAAGGACAGGGGAGCTACGAGCAGTACTTC
NA,TRBV7-8,NA,TRBJ1-2,CASSLRGGGDYGYTF,TGTGCCAGCAGCTTAAGGGGGGGAGGGGACTATGGCTACACCTTC
TRBD1,TRBV19,NA,TRBJ1-2,CASSIAAAGGGYTF,TGTGCCAGTAGTATAGCGGCGGCAGGGGGTGGCTACACCTTC
NA,TRBV5-4,NA,TRBJ2-7,CASSLDSRHYEQYF,TGTGCCAGCAGCTTAGATAGCCGCCACTACGAGCAGTACTTC
NA,TRBV7-3,few,TRBJ1-3,CASTAGPGNTIYF,TGTGCCAGCACCGCCGGTCCAGGAAACACCATATATTTT
TRBD1,TRBV6-5,few,TRBJ2-7,CASSYGTGGSYEQYF,TGTGCCAGCAGTTACGGGACAGGGGGCTCCTACGAGCAGTACTTC
TRBD1,TRBV5-6,few,TRBJ1-2,CASSPWGQGFSSNYGYTF,TGTGCCAGCAGCCCCTGGGGACAGGGATTCTCCTCTAACTATGGCTACACCTTC
TRBD2,TRBV7-3,NA,TRBJ2-3,CASSLQGTSGARDTQYF,TGTGCCAGCAGCCTCCAAGGGACTAGCGGGGCTAGAGATACGCAGTATTTT
NA,TRBV4-1,NA,TRBJ1-1,CASSQPLGQAEAFF,TGTGCCAGCAGCCAACCGCTGGGTCAGGCTGAAGCTTTCTTT
TRBD2,TRBV7-2,few,TRBJ2-4,CASSRARGLAGPKNIQYF,TGTGCCAGCAGCCGCGCGCGGGGACTAGCGGGGCCCAAAAACATTCAGTACTTC
TRBD1,TRBV5-4,few,TRBJ2-2,CASSSLTDRANTGELFF,TGTGCCAGCAGCTCCCTAACCGACAGGGCGAACACCGGGGAGCTGTTTTTT
NA,TRBV15,NA,TRBJ1-6,CATSSRTEESPLHF,TGTGCCACCAGCAGCCGAACAGAAGAGAGTCCCCTCCACTTT
TRBD2,TRBV5-1,once,TRBJ2-7,CASSLGSGGFYEQYF,TGCGCCAGCAGCTTGGGGTCGGGGGGATTCTACGAGCAGTACTTC
NA,TRBV13,NA,TRBJ2-7,CASSLGRRDEQYF,TGTGCCAGCAGCTTAGGCCGGAGAGACGAGCAGTACTTC
TRBD2,TRBV19,NA,TRBJ2-1,CASSRAGGYNEQFF,TGTGCCAGTAGTCGGGCGGGGGGATACAATGAGCAGTTCTTC
NA,TRBV7-8,NA,TRBJ2-1,CASSFPSTGVEVDEQFF,TGTGCCAGCAGCTTCCCTTCGACTGGTGTCGAAGTCGATGAGCAGTTCTTC